The 24 T cell receptor beta chains given below trace back to one sample, sequenced in a study of cytomegalovirus exposure and HLA in healthy donors (dated by TCRdb to 2016 to 2017). Library preparation employed the immunoSEQ multiplex PCR assay. For the multiplex PCR, a mixture combining 60 forward primers for TCR Vbeta segments and 13 reverse primers for TCR Jbeta segments was used. TCRdb holds this immuneACCESS table with in-frame rearrangements only. Some clones are missing; in checked studies, unresolved V genes explain under half, and the rest has no known cause. The sample includes about 120,000 clones, with about 80% observed a single time. The top ten hold around 1.4% of the sample. Sequencing was done on a sample of PBMCs. All receptors derive from a woman aged 18 to 35 in good health and CMV-seronegative.

For this clone: Other nucleotide sequences in the sample specify the same CDR3. The chain couples TRBV4-1 to TRBJ2-1, with 14 bases that match TRBD2. V trimming: 3 bases; J trimming: 3 bases; junction bases outside the gene matches: 1. Per the germline V gene, CDR1 is MGHRA and CDR2 is YSYEKL. The CDR3 is 16 residues long. DNA for the CDR3: TGCGCCAGCAGCCAGGGGACTAGCGGGAGCTACAATGAGCAGTTCTTC. Protein: CASSQGTSGSYNEQFF.

This chain joins TRBV7-6 and TRBJ1-5; D not certain. Trimming removed 6 bases at V and 6 bases at J, with 18 bases between. Per the germline V gene, CDR1 is SGHVS and CDR2 is FNYEAQ. The CDR3 is 15 residues long. The CDR3 region has the DNA TGTGCCAGCAGTTTCTCTGGAGGCGCCGGTCAGCCCCAGCATTTT. Amino acid sequence: CASSFSGGAGQPQHF.

The J gene is TRBJ1-1, the V gene TRBV30, with TRBD1 identical over 9 bases. Germline values: CDR1 GTSNPN, CDR2 SVGIG (reference sequence). This CDR3 comprises 13 residues. The V and J ends lost 8 bases and 1 base, in that order; junction bases with no gene match: 5. The CDR3 nucleotides read TGTGCCGGACAGGGGTTTAGGAACACTGAAGCTTTCTTT. Protein: CAGQGFRNTEAFF.

This chain uses TRBV2 with TRBJ1-1; D gene uncertain. The CDR3 runs to 14 residues. Trimming pared 4 bases from V and 5 bases from J, leaving 14 bases between. The germline V gene encodes CDR1 SNHLY and CDR2 FYNNEI. CDR3 in amino acids: CASSVTRRETEAFF. DNA of the CDR3: TGTGCCAGCAGTGTAACCCGGAGAGAGACTGAAGCTTTCTTT.

The chain links TRBV6-5 to TRBJ1-2; 9 bases align to TRBD1. In germline, CDR1 is MNHEY, CDR2 SVGAGI. The V and J ends lost 6 bases and 4 bases, in that order; junction bases with no gene match: 9. The CDR3 runs 15 residues. CDR3 bases: TGTGCCAGCAGCACCTCCGCGGACAGGGGCTATGGCTACACCTTC. It encodes CASSTSADRGYGYTF.

The CDR3 protein is CASTETAYGYTF. In DNA form, the CDR3 reads TGTGCCAGCACAGAGACAGCCTATGGCTACACCTTC. This chain joins TRBV6-6 and TRBJ1-2; D is possibly TRBD1 (5 bases). V lost 7 bases, J lost 4 bases, and 10 bases lay in between. The CDR3 spans 12 residues. Germline CDR1 is MNHNY and CDR2 is SVGAGI (reference sequence).

The rearrangement links TRBV19 to TRBJ2-1; 9 nucleotides align to TRBD2. V shed 3 bases, J shed 4 bases, and the junction held 4 bases outside the gene matches. Germline V gene data show CDR1 as LNHDA and CDR2 as SQIVND (reference sequence). This CDR3 has 15 residues. The chain's CDR3 is CASSILTSGYNEQFF. In nucleotides, the CDR3 is TGTGCCAGTAGTATTTTGACTAGCGGTTACAATGAGCAGTTCTTC.

This chain connects TRBV6-1 to TRBJ1-6, with 8 bases identical to TRBD1. CDR1 and CDR2 (germline): MNHNS, SASEGT. The CDR3 length is 18 residues. After removal of 2 bases from V and 8 bases from J, the junction contained 14 bases not matched to a gene. CDR3 in DNA: TGTGCCAGCAGTGAAAGGGGAGCAGGGGGCAGATCGGATTCACCCCTCCACTTT. Protein: CASSERGAGGRSDSPLHF.

The rearrangement uses TRBV4-1 and TRBJ1-5; D unclear. The CDR3 length is 15 residues. Germline V gene lookup returns CDR1 MGHRA and CDR2 YSYEKL. Trimming took 4 bases from V and 7 from J, leaving 17 bases between them. The CDR3: CASSPLEGAGQPQHF. The CDR3 nucleotides are TGCGCCAGCAGCCCCCTGGAGGGCGCGGGACAGCCCCAGCATTTT.

The chain uses TRBV5-4 and TRBJ2-5; weak D call: TRBD1 (7 bases). The CDR3 is made up of 14 amino acids. V lost 3 bases to trimming and J lost 4 bases, with 13 bases between them. Germline CDR1 SGHNT, CDR2 YYREEE (reference sequence). The CDR3 bases are TGTGCCAGCAGCTCACCCCAGGGGGGAGAGACCCAGTACTTC. Amino acids: CASSSPQGGETQYF.

The rearrangement joins TRBV5-6 to TRBJ1-2, with TRBD1 identical over 7 bases. The CDR3 loop spans 14 amino acids. Germline V gene data show CDR1 as SGHDT and CDR2 as YYEEEE. V was pared by 4 bases and J by 2 bases, with 5 bases of the junction left unmatched. The CDR3 DNA reads TGTGCCAGCAGCCTGACCAGGGGGAACTATGGCTACACCTTC. Protein product: CASSLTRGNYGYTF. The complete variable domain, with remaining parts taken from reference TRBV5-6 and TRBJ1-2, reads DAGVTQSPTHLIKTRGQQVTLRCSPKSGHDTVSWYQQALGQGPQFIFQYYEEEERQRGNFPDRFSGHQFPNYSSELNVNALLLGDSALYLCASSLTRGNYGYTFGSGTRLTVV.

V and J are TRBV19 and TRBJ1-5; possible D gene TRBD1, 6 bases. The CDR3 sequence is 15 residues long. CDR1 is LNHDA, CDR2 SQIVND, per germline (reference sequence). The V end was cut by 1 base, the J end by 7 bases, with 14 bases between. CDR3 coding DNA: TGTGCCAGTAGTATAGGGGCGGGGGGCCGGCAGCCCCAGCATTTT. This codes for CASSIGAGGRQPQHF.

With respect to this clone: Other nucleotide sequences from this sample produce the same CDR3. The chain joins TRBV27 to TRBJ2-1; no clear D gene. The CDR3 totals 11 residues. V dropped 6 bases and J dropped 4 bases, with 4 bases sitting between them. Germline CDR1 and CDR2: MNHEY and SMNVEV (reference sequence). This CDR3 is CASSLYNEQFF. In DNA, the CDR3 is TGTGCCAGCAGCCTATACAATGAGCAGTTCTTC.

About this clone: The junction departs from the called germline gene at one end, perhaps through a read error. The chain has TRBV6-6 and TRBJ1-2; D gene uncertain. From germline, CDR1 is MNHNY and CDR2 SVGAGI (reference sequence). The length of the CDR3 is 12 residues. This chain's CDR3 is CASSPTTNGYTF. CDR3 DNA sequence: TGTGCCAGCAGCCCTACAACTAATGGCTATACCTTC.

The chain couples TRBV18 to TRBJ1-3; D gene uncertain. CDR1 is KGHSH, CDR2 LQKENI, per germline. The CDR3 consists of 16 residues. With 3 bases removed from V and 2 bases from J, the gap between germline ends came to 14 bases. CDR3 bases: TGTGCCAGCTCACCTAACCCGACTGCTACTGGAAACACCATATATTTT. As protein: CASSPNPTATGNTIYF. The full variable domain, rest sourced from reference TRBV18 and TRBJ1-3, is NAGVMQNPRHLVRRRGQEARLRCSPMKGHSHVYWYRQLPEEGLKFMVYLQKENIIDESGMPKERFSAEFPKEGPSILRIQQVVRGDSAAYFCASSPNPTATGNTIYFGEGSWLTVV.

This clone was seen only a few times. The CDR3: CASSEGQGFHEQYF. The CDR3 DNA follows: TGTGCCAGCAGCGAGGGACAGGGGTTCCACGAGCAGTACTTC. The chain links TRBV7-8 to TRBJ2-7; 10 nucleotides match TRBD1. V lost 5 bases and J lost 5; bases outside the gene matches: 6. The CDR3 is 14 amino acids. Germline CDR1 reads SGHVS; CDR2 reads FQNEAQ.

This CDR3 is CASSLASSYNEQFF. CDR3 DNA: TGTGCCAGCAGCTTGGCCAGCTCCTACAATGAGCAGTTCTTC. V is TRBV5-8 and J is TRBJ2-1; unclear D gene. The CDR3 consists of 14 residues. Germline-derived CDR1 and CDR2 are SGHTS and YDEGEE. Trimming took 0 bases from V and 0 from J, leaving 4 bases between them.

The genes are TRBV5-1 and TRBJ2-5; D is unresolved. The CDR3 has 13 amino acids. V shed 0 bases and J shed 9 bases, with 12 bases lying between them. Germline V CDR1 and CDR2: SGHRS, YFSETQ. The CDR3 loop is CASSLGGERPQYF. The CDR3 coding sequence is TGCGCCAGCAGCTTGGGAGGAGAGAGACCCCAGTACTTC.

The table lists this clone with a count of one. V and J are TRBV7-6 and TRBJ1-2; D not certain. Germline V gives CDR1 SGHVS, CDR2 FNYEAQ. This CDR3 is 14 amino acids long. Trimming pared 5 bases from V and 5 bases from J, leaving 15 bases between. The chain's CDR3 is CASSPSYVLYGYTF. CDR3 nucleotide sequence: TGTGCCAGCAGCCCTTCCTACGTTCTGTATGGCTACACCTTC.

The chain links TRBV5-4 to TRBJ2-1; 7 bases are shared with TRBD2. The germline CDR1 and CDR2 sequences are SGHNT and YYREEE (reference sequence). Trimming removed 4 bases from V and 9 bases from J; junction bases left unmatched: 10. CDR3 size: 14 residues. CDR3 DNA: TGTGCCAGCAGCGGGGCGGGAGAGATGGTTGAGCAGTTCTTC. Residues: CASSGAGEMVEQFF.

This chain joins TRBV9 and TRBJ2-7; 9 bases line up with TRBD1. The CDR3 is 14 amino acids. V shed 4 bases, J shed 5 bases, and the junction held 7 bases outside the gene matches. Per the germline V gene, CDR1 is SGDLS and CDR2 is YYNGEE. CDR3 in amino acids: CASSPGTGIHEQYF. CDR3 nucleotide sequence: TGTGCCAGCAGCCCCGGGACAGGGATACACGAGCAGTACTTC.

Turning to this clone: The junction does not match germline at one end; this may be a read error. The chain carries TRBV7-9 and TRBJ2-5, with TRBD1 identical over 8 bases. Per germline, CDR1 SEHNR and CDR2 FQNEAQ (reference sequence). CDR3 length equals 15 residues. CDR3 in DNA: TGTTCCAGCAGCCGTACTCGACAGGGGCAAGAGACCCAGTACTTC. As protein: CSSSRTRQGQETQYF.

The count of this clone is one. Compared with germline, one end of the junction differs, possibly owing to a read error. The chain couples TRBV29-1 to TRBJ2-6; TRBD1 is a possible D gene (5 bases). This CDR3 comprises 14 residues. Germline V gene sequence: CDR1 SQVTM, CDR2 ANQGSEA. The CDR3 DNA sequence: TGCAGCGTTTTAACCACGTCTGGGGCCAACGGCCTGACTTTC. Amino acids: CSVLTTSGANGLTF.

The V and J genes are TRBV9 and TRBJ2-1; a weak D match, TRBD2 (6 bases). Germline assignment: CDR1 SGDLS and CDR2 YYNGEE. Between the trimmed V and J ends, which lost 2 bases and 3 bases, there was a span of 15 bases. The CDR3 has 16 residues. In DNA, the CDR3 is TGTGCCAGCAGCGTGAGTCGGGAGATGGGCTACAATGAGCAGTTCTTC. It yields the protein CASSVSREMGYNEQFF.